These T cell receptor beta chains were read from a single sample in a study of PD-1 blockade in mismatch repair-deficient tumors. The data were produced by immunoSEQ multiplex PCR, yet TCRdb's version contains in-frame clones alone and is incomplete. The table records 80,000 to 130,000 clones, 82% of them present only once. The sample here was peripheral blood, taken about 33 weeks after starting pembrolizumab. These receptors came from an adult with mismatch repair-deficient cancer. Both conserved end residues are part of each CDR3. The order of the fields is clone size, D gene, J gene, V gene, CDR3 DNA, CDR3 protein. A D gene is named only where the DNA matches it firmly. Clone size is shown for a subset of rows, as once, few, many or a class of expanded clone.

. TRBD1 TRBJ1-5 TRBV7-8 TGTGCCAGCAGCTCCCGGGGGAGGGGGCTTAACAATCAGCCCCAGCATTTT CASSSRGRGLNNQPQHF
. . TRBJ2-3 TRBV12-5 TGTGCTAGTGGTTTGGTTCGGCTCTCCAGGCCCGCAGATACGCAGTATTTT CASGLVRLSRPADTQYF
. TRBD1 TRBJ1-1 TRBV5-4 TGTGCCAGCAGCTGGGGACAGGGAGACACTGAAGCTTTCTTT CASSWGQGDTEAFF
. . TRBJ1-2 TRBV14 TGTGCCAGCAGCCCGGGAAATAACTATGGCTACACCTTC CASSPGNNYGYTF
. . TRBJ2-7 TRBV28 TGTGCCAGCAGTCAGTTAGAGGAGGCCCCCTACGAGCAGTACTTC CASSQLEEAPYEQYF
once TRBD2 TRBJ2-5 TRBV5-8 TGTGCCAGCAGCTCTTATAGCGGGAAAGAGACCCAGTACTTC CASSSYSGKETQYF
. TRBD1 TRBJ1-5 TRBV29-1 TGCAGCGTGGGACAGGGGGATGAGCAGCCCCAGCATTTT CSVGQGDEQPQHF
. . TRBJ1-5 TRBV30 TGTGCCTGGAGTGTACTACAGGGTGGACAGCCCCAGCATTTT CAWSVLQGGQPQHF
. TRBD1 TRBJ1-5 TRBV7-9 TGTGCCAGCAGCCCGGACAGGGGAGATCAGCCCCAGCATTTT CASSPDRGDQPQHF
once . TRBJ1-2 TRBV27 TGTGCCAGCAGTTTCAAACCAGCCATTTATGGCTACACCTTC CASSFKPAIYGYTF
. . TRBJ2-7 TRBV7-6 TGTGCCAGCAGCCGTCCCGGTACGGAATCCTACGAGCAGTACTTC CASSRPGTESYEQYF
. . TRBJ1-1 TRBV29-1 TGCAGCGTTGATGGGGGGGGAGGTAGAACTGAAGCTTTCTTT CSVDGGGGRTEAFF